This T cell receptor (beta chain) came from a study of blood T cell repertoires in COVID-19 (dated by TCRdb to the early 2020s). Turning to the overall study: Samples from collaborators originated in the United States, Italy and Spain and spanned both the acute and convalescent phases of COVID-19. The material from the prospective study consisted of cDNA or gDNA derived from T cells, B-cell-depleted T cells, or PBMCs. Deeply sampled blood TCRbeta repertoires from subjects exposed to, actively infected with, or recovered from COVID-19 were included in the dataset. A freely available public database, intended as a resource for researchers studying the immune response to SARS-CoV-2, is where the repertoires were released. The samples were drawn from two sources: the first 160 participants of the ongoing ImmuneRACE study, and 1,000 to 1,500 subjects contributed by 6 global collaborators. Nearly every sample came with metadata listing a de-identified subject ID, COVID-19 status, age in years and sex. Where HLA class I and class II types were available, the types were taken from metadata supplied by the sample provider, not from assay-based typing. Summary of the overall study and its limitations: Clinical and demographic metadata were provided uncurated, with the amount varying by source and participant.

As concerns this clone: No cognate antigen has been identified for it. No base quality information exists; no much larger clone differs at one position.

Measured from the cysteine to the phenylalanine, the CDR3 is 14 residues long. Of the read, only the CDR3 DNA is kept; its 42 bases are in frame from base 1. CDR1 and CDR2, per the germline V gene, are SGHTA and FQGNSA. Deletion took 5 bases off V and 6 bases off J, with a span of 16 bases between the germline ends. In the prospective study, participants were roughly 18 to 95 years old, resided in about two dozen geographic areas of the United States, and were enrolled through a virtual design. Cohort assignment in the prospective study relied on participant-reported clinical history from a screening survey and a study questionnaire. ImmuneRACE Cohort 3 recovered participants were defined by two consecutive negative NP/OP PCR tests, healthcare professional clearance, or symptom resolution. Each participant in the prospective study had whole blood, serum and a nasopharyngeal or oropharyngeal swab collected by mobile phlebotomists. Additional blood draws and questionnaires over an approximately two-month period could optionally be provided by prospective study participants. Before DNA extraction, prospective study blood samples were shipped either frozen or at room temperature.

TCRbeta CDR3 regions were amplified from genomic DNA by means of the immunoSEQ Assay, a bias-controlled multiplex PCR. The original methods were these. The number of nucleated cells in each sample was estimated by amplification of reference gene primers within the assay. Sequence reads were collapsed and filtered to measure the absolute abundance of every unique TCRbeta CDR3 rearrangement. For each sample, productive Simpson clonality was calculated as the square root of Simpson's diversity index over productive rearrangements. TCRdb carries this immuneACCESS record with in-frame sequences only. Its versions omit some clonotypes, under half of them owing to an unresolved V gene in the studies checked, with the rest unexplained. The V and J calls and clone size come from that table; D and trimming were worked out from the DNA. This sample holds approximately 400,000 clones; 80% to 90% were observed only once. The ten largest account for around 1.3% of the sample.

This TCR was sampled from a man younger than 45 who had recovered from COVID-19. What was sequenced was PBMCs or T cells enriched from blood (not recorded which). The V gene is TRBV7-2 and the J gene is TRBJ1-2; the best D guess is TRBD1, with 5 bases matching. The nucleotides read TGTGCCAGCAGCCCAAGGTCGGGAGGGGATGGCTACACCTTC. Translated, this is CASSPRSGGDGYTF.